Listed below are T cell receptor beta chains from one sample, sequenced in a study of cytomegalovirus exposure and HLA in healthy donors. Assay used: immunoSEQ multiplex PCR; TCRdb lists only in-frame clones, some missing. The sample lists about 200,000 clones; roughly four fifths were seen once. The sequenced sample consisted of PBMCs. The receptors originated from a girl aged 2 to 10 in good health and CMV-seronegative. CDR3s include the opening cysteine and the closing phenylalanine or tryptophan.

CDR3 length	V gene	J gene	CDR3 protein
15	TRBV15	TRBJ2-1	CATSRAGGSYNEQFF
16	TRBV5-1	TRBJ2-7	CASSLAPSGGSYEQYF
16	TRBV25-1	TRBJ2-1	CASSEQYRDRYNEQFF
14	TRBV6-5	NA	CASSDQRGGLEQYF
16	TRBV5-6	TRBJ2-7	CASSLVRGLSSYEQYF
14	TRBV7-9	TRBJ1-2	CASSLTQGFHGYTF
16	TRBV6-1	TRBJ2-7	CASSGTPGQGAYEQYF
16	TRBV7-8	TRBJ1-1	CASTLVSIAHRDEAFF
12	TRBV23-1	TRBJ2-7	CASSQSFYEQYF
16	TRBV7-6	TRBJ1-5	CASSAVTGLGNQPQHF
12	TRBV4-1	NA	CASSQDSYEQYF
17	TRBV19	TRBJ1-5	CASSIVHPAGLYQPQHF
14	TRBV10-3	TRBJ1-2	CAIRTGRDTYGYTF
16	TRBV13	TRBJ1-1	CASSLADRGLNTEAFF
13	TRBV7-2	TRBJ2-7	CASSLATLREQYF
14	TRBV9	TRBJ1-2	CASSGLGVWAGYTF
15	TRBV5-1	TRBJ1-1	CASSPAQGWNTEAFF
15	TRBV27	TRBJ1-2	CASSQDTGGGAGYTF
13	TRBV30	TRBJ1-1	CAWDAGNLEEAFF
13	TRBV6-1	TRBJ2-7	CASSEAPDYEQYF
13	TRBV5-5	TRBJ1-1	CASTEDWDTEAFF
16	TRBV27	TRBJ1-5	CASSTKTGVGNQPQHF
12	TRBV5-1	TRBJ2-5	CASSAHQETQYF
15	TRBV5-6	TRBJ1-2	CASRLGGIPASGYTF